This is a list of T cell receptor beta chains from one sample in a study of blood T cell repertoires in COVID-19. The table came from immunoSEQ multiplex PCR; TCRdb's copy has only in-frame clones and leaves some out. The sample holds just under 90,000 clones; about two thirds are singletons and the top ten take approximately 15%. The sequencing sample was made of peripheral blood. The receptors were gathered from an elderly woman with acute or convalescent COVID-19. Both conserved end residues are part of each CDR3. D genes are given only for firm matches. Size tells how often a clone was seen (once, few, many) or the class of an expanded clone, and some rows leave it out.

J	size	D	V	DNA	CDR3
TRBJ1-1	many	TRBD1	TRBV2	TGTGCCAGCGACAGGGAAGGCGCTGAAGCTTTCTTT	CASDREGAEAFF
TRBJ1-1	.	.	TRBV28	TGTGCCAGCAGTTCCGGGGGGGACTTGAACACTGAAGCTTTCTTT	CASSSGGDLNTEAFF
TRBJ1-2	.	.	TRBV9	TGTGCCAGCAGCCCCCGGGTCCACTATGGCTACACCTTC	CASSPRVHYGYTF
TRBJ1-1	.	.	TRBV29-1	TGCAGCGTTGTCGCGCGGTCCCAGAGTTTGAACACTGAAGCTTTCTTT	CSVVARSQSLNTEAFF
TRBJ2-1	.	TRBD1	TRBV24-1	TGTGCCACCAGTGATCGGGACAGGGGGCCGAATGAGCAGTTCTTC	CATSDRDRGPNEQFF
TRBJ2-6	.	.	TRBV6-5	TGTGCCAGCGGAGCGGGTGACGGGGCCAACGTCCTGACTTTC	CASGAGDGANVLTF
TRBJ2-2	few	TRBD2	TRBV5-4	TGTGCCAGCAGCTGGGGGAGGGGGAACACCGGGGAGCTGTTTTTT	CASSWGRGNTGELFF
TRBJ1-2	.	.	TRBV7-2	TGTGCCAGCACCTCAGGGATAGGCTATGGCTACACCTTC	CASTSGIGYGYTF
TRBJ2-5	.	.	TRBV21-1	TGTGCCAGCAGCATAACAGGGGCGTGGGAGACCCAGTACTTC	CASSITGAWETQYF
TRBJ1-2	.	.	TRBV5-4	TGTGCCAGCAGCCTCGAAGCTAGACACTATGGCTACACCTTC	CASSLEARHYGYTF
TRBJ2-1	once	TRBD2	TRBV6-2/TRBV6-3	TGTGCCAGCAGTTCCGGCGGTAGCGGGGGGGGCGGGGTCAATGAGCAGTTCTTC	CASSSGGSGGGGVNEQFF
TRBJ1-2	.	.	TRBV28	TGTGCCAGCAGTTTTATCCAGGGATGGGATGGCTACACCTTC	CASSFIQGWDGYTF
TRBJ2-7	once	.	TRBV6-5	TGTGCCAGCGGGCCCCCCAGGGGCTCCTACGAGCAGTACTTC	CASGPPRGSYEQYF
TRBJ2-5	.	TRBD2	TRBV6-2/TRBV6-3	TGTGCCAGCAGTTACCAGGCACTAGCGGGGGGCCAAGAGACCCAGTACTTC	CASSYQALAGGQETQYF
TRBJ2-1	.	TRBD2	TRBV5-1	TGCGCCAGCAGCTTGGAACTAGCGGGGGCTAATGAGCAGTTCTTC	CASSLELAGANEQFF
TRBJ1-4	few	TRBD1	TRBV5-1	TGCGCCAGCAGCTTGGAAGGGACAGGGGACGCAAAACTGTTTTTT	CASSLEGTGDAKLFF
TRBJ1-1	few	TRBD1	TRBV28	TGTGCCAGCAGCCCTACCACAGGGGGCAACACTGAAGCTTTCTTT	CASSPTTGGNTEAFF
TRBJ2-3	.	.	TRBV7-9	TGTGCCAGCAGCTTAGAATCTAGCACAGATACGCAGTATTTT	CASSLESSTDTQYF
TRBJ2-1	.	.	TRBV5-6	TGTGCCAGCAGCTTGGGGGCGGAGCAGTTCTTC	CASSLGAEQFF
TRBJ1-2	.	TRBD1	TRBV20-1	TGCAGTGCTCAACAGGGGTATGGCTACACCTTC	CSAQQGYGYTF
TRBJ2-1	few	TRBD1	TRBV7-6	TGTGCCAGCAGCTCCCGGAGACAGGGAACTTACAATGAGCAGTTCTTC	CASSSRRQGTYNEQFF
TRBJ1-2	.	.	TRBV28	TGTGCCAGCAGCTACGGACTTGGCGGCTACACCTTC	CASSYGLGGYTF
TRBJ1-2	.	.	TRBV7-9	TGTGCCAGCAGCTTAGGGACAAACTATGGCTACACCTTC	CASSLGTNYGYTF
TRBJ2-6	once	.	TRBV29-1	TGCAGCGTTGTGGGGGGATCTGGGGCCAACGTCCTGACTTTC	CSVVGGSGANVLTF
TRBJ2-3	.	.	TRBV29-1	TGCAGCGTTGGTAGGGGCATAGGCACAGATACGCAGTATTTT	CSVGRGIGTDTQYF
TRBJ1-3	.	.	TRBV7-8	TGTGCCAGCAGCTACGGTCGGGGTGGTGGAAACACCATATATTTT	CASSYGRGGGNTIYF
TRBJ1-4	.	.	TRBV3-1/TRBV3-2	TGTGCCAGCAGTCCCGGAAAGCGGGCAACTAATGAAAAACTGTTTTTT	CASSPGKRATNEKLFF
TRBJ1-3	many	.	TRBV5-4	TGTGCCAGCAGCAGGGGGGGCAGGACGAGCTCTGGAAACACCATATATTTT	CASSRGGRTSSGNTIYF
TRBJ2-1	.	TRBD2	TRBV5-4	TGTGCCAGCAGTACCGGGACTAGCGGATACTACAATGAGCAGTTCTTC	CASSTGTSGYYNEQFF
TRBJ1-2	.	TRBD1	TRBV7-2	TGTGCCAGCAGCATTGGACAGGGGAACTATGGCTACACCTTC	CASSIGQGNYGYTF
TRBJ1-1	.	TRBD1	TRBV7-7	TGTGCTAGCAGATGGGGACAGGGGAAAGCTATCGGGATGAACACTGAAGCTTTCTTT	CASRWGQGKAIGMNTEAFF
TRBJ2-7	.	.	TRBV28	TGTGCCAGCAGTTACCCCTGGGCGGGTAAGCCTTCTATCTACGAGCAGTACTTC	CASSYPWAGKPSIYEQYF
TRBJ2-7	.	.	TRBV4-2	TGTGCCAGCAGCCAAGATCCAGTAGTGGAGTACGAGCAGTACTTC	CASSQDPVVEYEQYF
TRBJ1-2	.	.	TRBV6-2/TRBV6-3	TGTGCCAGCAGTTACTCGAGAGGGACTAACTATGGCTACACCTTC	CASSYSRGTNYGYTF
TRBJ1-6	.	TRBD1	TRBV2	TGTGCCAGCAGGGGGACAGGGGAGTCCGGCCCCCTCCACTTT	CASRGTGESGPLHF
TRBJ1-5	.	.	TRBV30	TGTGCCTGGAGTGTACTAAGAGGGCAGCCCAATCAGCCCCAGCATTTT	CAWSVLRGQPNQPQHF
TRBJ1-3	.	.	TRBV6-4	TGTGCCAGCTTCCGGGAAGCCGGTTTCTCTGGAAACACCATATATTTT	CASFREAGFSGNTIYF
TRBJ1-1	.	.	TRBV3-1/TRBV3-2	TGTGCCAGCAGGCACGGGAACACTGAAGCTTTCTTT	CASRHGNTEAFF
TRBJ1-1	few	.	TRBV30	TGTGCCTGGATGCGGTCGCCGAACACTGAAGCTTTCTTT	CAWMRSPNTEAFF
TRBJ1-5	.	.	TRBV19	TGTGCCAGTAGTGGCGGGGCGAATCAGCCCCAGCATTTT	CASSGGANQPQHF
TRBJ2-7	.	.	TRBV7-2	TGTGCCAGCAGCTTAGTACCCAGCCCGGCCGGGTCCTCCTACGAGCAGTACTTC	CASSLVPSPAGSSYEQYF
TRBJ1-2	.	.	TRBV6-4	TGTGCCAGCAGTCAATCCAGGGAATATTCTTTACGTGGCTACACCTTC	CASSQSREYSLRGYTF
TRBJ2-5	once	TRBD2	TRBV3-1/TRBV3-2	TGTGCCAGCAGCCAAGACACTAGCGGGGTAGGGACCCAGTACTTC	CASSQDTSGVGTQYF
TRBJ1-1	.	.	TRBV5-4	TGTGCCAGCAGCATGGACAGTACTGAAGCTTTCTTT	CASSMDSTEAFF
TRBJ2-7	.	.	TRBV5-1	TGCGCCAGCAGCACCCAGGGTGGTATCGACGAGCAGTACTTC	CASSTQGGIDEQYF
TRBJ1-4	once	TRBD1	TRBV11-1	TGTGCCAGCAGCTTAATGGGGACAGCGAATGAAAAACTGTTTTTT	CASSLMGTANEKLFF